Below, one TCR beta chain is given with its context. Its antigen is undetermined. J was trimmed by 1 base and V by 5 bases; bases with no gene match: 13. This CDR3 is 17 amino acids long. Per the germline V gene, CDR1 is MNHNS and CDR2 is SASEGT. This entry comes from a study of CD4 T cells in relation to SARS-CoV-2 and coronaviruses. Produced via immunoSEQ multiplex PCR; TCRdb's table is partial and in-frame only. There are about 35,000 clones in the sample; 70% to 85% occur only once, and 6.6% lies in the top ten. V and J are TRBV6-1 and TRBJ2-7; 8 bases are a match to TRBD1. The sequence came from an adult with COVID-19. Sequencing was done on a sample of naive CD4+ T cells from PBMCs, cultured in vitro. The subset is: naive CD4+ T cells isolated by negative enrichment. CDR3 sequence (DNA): TGTGCCAGCAGTAAAGGGGGCCGGACAGGGAGGTCCTACGAGCAGTACTTC. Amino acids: CASSKGGRTGRSYEQYF.